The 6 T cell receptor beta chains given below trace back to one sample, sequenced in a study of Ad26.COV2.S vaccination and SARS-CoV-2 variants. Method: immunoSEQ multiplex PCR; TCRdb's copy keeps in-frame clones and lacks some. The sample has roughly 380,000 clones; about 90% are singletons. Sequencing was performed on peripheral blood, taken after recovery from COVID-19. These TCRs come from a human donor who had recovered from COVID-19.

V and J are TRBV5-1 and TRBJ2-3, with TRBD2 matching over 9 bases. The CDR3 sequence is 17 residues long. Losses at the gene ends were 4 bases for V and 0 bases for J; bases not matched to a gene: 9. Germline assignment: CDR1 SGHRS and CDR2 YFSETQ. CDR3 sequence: CASSLLLAGSSTDTQYF. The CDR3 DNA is TGCGCCAGCAGCCTCCTTCTAGCGGGGTCTAGCACAGATACGCAGTATTTT.

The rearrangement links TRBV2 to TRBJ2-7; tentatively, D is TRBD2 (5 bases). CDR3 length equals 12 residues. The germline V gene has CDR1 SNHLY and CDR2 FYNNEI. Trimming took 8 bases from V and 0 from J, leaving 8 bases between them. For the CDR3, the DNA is TGTGCCAGCCACCGGGACTCCTACGAGCAGTACTTC. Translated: CASHRDSYEQYF.

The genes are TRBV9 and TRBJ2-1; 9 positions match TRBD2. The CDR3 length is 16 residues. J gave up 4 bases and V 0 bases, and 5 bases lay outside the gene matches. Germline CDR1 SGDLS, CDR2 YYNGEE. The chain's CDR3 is CASSVVAGGPYNEQFF. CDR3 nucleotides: TGTGCCAGCAGCGTAGTGGCGGGGGGGCCATACAATGAGCAGTTCTTC.

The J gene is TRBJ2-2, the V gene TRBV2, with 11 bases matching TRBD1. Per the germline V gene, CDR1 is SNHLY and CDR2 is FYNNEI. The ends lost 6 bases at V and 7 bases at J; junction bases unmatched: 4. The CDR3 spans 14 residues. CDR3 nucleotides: TGTGCCAGCAGGGGACAGGGGGTGATCGGGGAGCTGTTTTTT. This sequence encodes CASRGQGVIGELFF.

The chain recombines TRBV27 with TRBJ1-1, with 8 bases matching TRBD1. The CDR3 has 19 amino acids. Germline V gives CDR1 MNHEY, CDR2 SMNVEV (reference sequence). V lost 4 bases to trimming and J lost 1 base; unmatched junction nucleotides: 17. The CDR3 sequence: CASSSPVGRTGLGNTEAFF. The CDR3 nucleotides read TGTGCCAGCAGTTCCCCGGTGGGGCGGACAGGGTTGGGGAACACTGAAGCTTTCTTT.

The DNA for the CDR3 is TGTGCCAGCAGTTATAGTCCCTATGGGGACACCGGGGAGCTGTTTTTT. Encoded protein: CASSYSPYGDTGELFF. The chain employs TRBV28 and TRBJ2-2; D unresolved. The CDR3 loop spans 16 amino acids. Germline V gene sequence: CDR1 MDHEN, CDR2 SYDVKM. The V end lost 4 bases, the J end lost 3 bases, and 15 bases lay between the germline ends. The full variable domain, completed using reference TRBV28 and TRBJ2-2, is DVKVTQSSRYLVKRTGEKVFLECVQDMDHENMFWYRQDPGLGLRLIYFSYDVKMKEKGDIPEGYSVSREKKERFSLILESASTNQTSMYLCASSYSPYGDTGELFFGEGSRLTVL.